This TCR beta chain emerged from a study of blood T cell repertoires in COVID-19 (dated by TCRdb to 2020 to 2022). In the study overall: Samples from collaborators originated in the United States, Italy and Spain and spanned both the acute and convalescent phases of COVID-19. Samples were obtained from the ongoing ImmuneRACE study (first 160 participants) and from 950 to 1,500 subjects provided by 6 global collaborators. The prospective study material was composed of cDNA or gDNA derived from T cells, B-cell-depleted T cells, or PBMCs. HLA class I and class II types, where available, came from metadata supplied by the sample provider rather than from assay-based typing. Sample metadata almost always included a de-identified subject ID, COVID-19 status, age in years and sex. The dataset comprised deeply sampled blood TCRbeta repertoires from subjects exposed to, actively infected with, or recovered from COVID-19. The repertoires were released in a freely available public database meant as a resource for research on the immune response to SARS-CoV-2. Findings and caveats that apply to the study as a whole: The amount of clinical and demographic metadata varied by source and participant and was provided uncurated.

TCRbeta CDR3 regions were amplified from genomic DNA using the immunoSEQ Assay, a bias-controlled multiplex PCR. The original methods were these. Within the assay, amplification of reference gene primers was used to estimate how many nucleated cells each sample contained. To quantify the absolute abundance of each unique TCRbeta CDR3 rearrangement, sequence reads were collapsed and filtered. For each sample, productive Simpson clonality was calculated as the square root of Simpson's diversity index over productive rearrangements. TCRdb holds this immuneACCESS table with in-frame rearrangements only. Some clones are missing; in checked studies, unresolved V genes explain under half, and the rest has no known cause. D and trimming come from the DNA, and the V and J calls and clone size come from that table. Counted in this sample were 30,000 to 40,000 clones; roughly 85% of them appeared once. Roughly 3.5% of the sample is in the top ten clones.

Per the germline V gene, MNHNS is the CDR1 and SASEGT is the CDR2. Reading from cysteine to phenylalanine, the CDR3 counts 14 amino acids. Of all the DNA, just the CDR3 is kept, 42 bases in frame from base 1. V loses 2 bases, J loses 4 bases, and the germline ends lie 11 bases apart. Collaborating institutions collected whole blood in K2EDTA tubes following their own protocols. For TCRbeta analysis, collaborator samples were shipped as frozen whole blood, as isolated PBMCs, or as DNA extracted from either sample type. A note on this clone: No cognate antigen has been identified for it. No base quality values were provided; no much bigger clone lies one nucleotide off.

This chain is built from TRBV6-1 and TRBJ1-2, with no confident D gene call. This receptor was obtained from a man over 45 with acute or convalescent COVID-19. Sample: peripheral blood. The CDR3 corresponds to CASSESRRGYGYTF. The sequenced DNA is TGTGCCAGCAGTGAATCCAGGCGGGGCTATGGCTACACCTTC.